These 20 T cell receptor beta chains were all obtained from the same sample, sequenced in a study of shared clonotypes between healthy human individuals (dated by TCRdb to 2020 to 2022). The library was prepared using the immunoSEQ multiplex PCR assay. This immuneACCESS table, as held by TCRdb, lists in-frame sequences with V and J called but not all clones. Of the missing ones, under half trace to an unresolved V gene in checked studies; the others have no known cause. The sample yields fewer than 500,000 clones; over 60% were counted once. The ten top clones hold approximately 13% of the sample. Sequencing was performed on PBMCs. The source is a woman aged 40 to 50 in good health. Some clones in this sample may be carry-over from other donors' samples.

The count of this clone is one. The gene calls are TRBV7-8 and TRBJ1-4, with D uncertain. Germline CDR1 SGHVS, CDR2 FQNEAQ. Trimming left V 4 bases short and J 7 bases short, with 22 bases between. The CDR3 sequence is 17 residues long. The CDR3 DNA reads as TGTGCCAGCAGCTCGTTCTTGACGGTTGGGATAAGTGAAAAACTGTTTTTT. Its protein product is CASSSFLTVGISEKLFF.

The V and J genes are TRBV13 and TRBJ1-2; D may be TRBD1 (6 bases). This CDR3 contains 16 residues. Deletions cut 4 bases from V and 4 bases from J, with 19 bases between. CDR1 is PRHDT, CDR2 FYEKMQ, per germline (reference sequence). This chain's CDR3 is CASSSWRQAPSYGYTF. CDR3 nucleotide sequence: TGTGCCAGCAGCTCTTGGCGACAGGCGCCCAGCTATGGCTACACCTTC.

J is TRBJ1-3 and V is TRBV7-2; D unclear. The length of the CDR3 is 13 residues. V dropped 5 bases and J dropped 4 bases, with 9 bases sitting between them. The germline V gene encodes CDR1 SGHTA and CDR2 FQGNSA. CDR3 DNA sequence: TGTGCCAGCAGCCGAAACTCCGGAAACACCATATATTTT. It specifies CASSRNSGNTIYF. The variable domain in full, completed from reference TRBV7-2 and TRBJ1-3, reads GAGVSQSPSNKVTEKGKDVELRCDPISGHTALYWYRQSLGQGLEFLIYFQGNSAPDKSGLPSDRFSAERTGGSVSTLTIQRTQQEDSAVYLCASSRNSGNTIYFGEGSWLTVV.

This sequence joins TRBV28 and TRBJ1-1, with D perhaps TRBD1 (5 bases). CDR1 is MDHEN and CDR2 is SYDVKM in the germline V gene. V lost 5 bases to trimming and J lost 8 bases, with 33 bases between them. The CDR3 runs to 19 residues. The CDR3 DNA follows: TGTGCCAGCAGTCTTCCCCGCGGGGGAAGTAGTCCTCTCAGCTCGGAAGCTTTCTTT. Translation gives CASSLPRGGSSPLSSEAFF.

The table lists this clone with a count of one. This sequence joins TRBV18 and TRBJ2-1, with D hard to call. From germline, CDR1 is KGHSH and CDR2 LQKENI. V lost 1 base, J lost 2 bases, and 9 bases lay in between. There are 15 residues in the CDR3. CDR3 nucleotide sequence: TGTGCCAGCTCACCACTTACTGGACCCTACAATGAGCAGTTCTTC. Residues: CASSPLTGPYNEQFF.

The CDR3 sequence: CACTPTGLREETQYF. The CDR3 DNA reads TGTGCCTGCACCCCGACAGGGTTGAGGGAAGAGACCCAGTACTTC. The chain links TRBV30 to TRBJ2-5; 7 bases agree with TRBD1. The CDR3 consists of 15 residues. J gave up 3 bases and V 6 bases, and 13 bases lay outside the gene matches. The germline CDR1 and CDR2 sequences are GTSNPN and SVGIG (reference sequence).

The chain couples TRBV19 to TRBJ2-1; D is unclear. V shed 6 bases and J shed 7 bases, with 13 bases lying between them. Germline-derived CDR1 and CDR2 are LNHDA and SQIVND (reference sequence). The CDR3 has 13 amino acids. The CDR3: CASSTTYWNEQFF. CDR3 bases: TGTGCCAGTAGCACCACATACTGGAATGAGCAGTTCTTC.

This clone appeared a few times. The chain joins TRBV7-9 to TRBJ2-6; D is unclear. The V gene's germline CDR1 is SEHNR and CDR2 FQNEAQ (reference sequence). The CDR3 contains 19 residues. V lost 6 bases and J lost 0, with 21 bases in between. CDR3 protein: CASSRFGSGLVSGANVLTF. DNA of the CDR3: TGTGCCAGCAGTAGGTTCGGATCGGGCCTAGTCTCTGGGGCCAACGTCCTGACTTTC.

This clone appeared many times. V gene TRBV2 combines with J gene TRBJ2-7; 7 nucleotides line up with TRBD2. Germline V CDR1 and CDR2: SNHLY, FYNNEI. This CDR3 contains 13 residues. Trimming at V came to 8 bases and at J to 5 bases, leaving 9 bases not matched to a gene. The CDR3 is CASRDYSRNEQYF. CDR3 DNA sequence: TGTGCCAGCCGGGACTATTCGCGGAACGAGCAGTACTTC.

This clone was detected only once. This chain uses TRBV28 with TRBJ2-5, with D perhaps TRBD1 (5 bases). This CDR3 spans 14 amino acids. Germline V gene data show CDR1 as MDHEN and CDR2 as SYDVKM. Between the trimmed V and J ends, which lost 3 bases and 5 bases, there was a span of 13 bases. The CDR3 coding sequence is TGTGCCAGCAGTTTCGTCCAGGGTATCGAGACCCAGTACTTC. This codes for CASSFVQGIETQYF. The variable domain in full, completed from reference TRBV28 and TRBJ2-5, reads DVKVTQSSRYLVKRTGEKVFLECVQDMDHENMFWYRQDPGLGLRLIYFSYDVKMKEKGDIPEGYSVSREKKERFSLILESASTNQTSMYLCASSFVQGIETQYFGPGTRLLVL.

This rearrangement joins TRBV2 to TRBJ1-1, with D hard to call. Trimming took 4 bases from V and 3 from J, leaving 12 bases between them. The germline gives CDR1 SNHLY, CDR2 FYNNEI. This CDR3 has 14 residues. CDR3 coding DNA: TGTGCCAGCAGTGGGGGAGGGCCGGACACTGAAGCTTTCTTT. Protein sequence: CASSGGGPDTEAFF.

V usage is TRBV11-2 and J usage is TRBJ1-2; TRBD1 is a possible D gene (6 bases). Trimming shortened V by 6 bases and J by 4 bases, and 15 bases separated the two germline ends. Germline V gene lookup returns CDR1 SGHAT and CDR2 FQNNGV. The CDR3 is 14 amino acids. CDR3 nucleotides: TGTGCCAGCAGAGTACAGGGTTCAACCTATGGCTACACCTTC. As protein: CASRVQGSTYGYTF.

The chain has TRBV9 and TRBJ2-2, with D unclear. V was pared by 0 bases and J by 1 base, with 10 bases between. Germline V gene data show CDR1 as SGDLS and CDR2 as YYNGEE. This CDR3 has 16 amino acids. The CDR3 is CASSVGRVGNTGELFF. Written as DNA, the CDR3 is TGTGCCAGCAGCGTAGGAAGGGTAGGGAACACCGGGGAGCTGTTTTTT. The whole variable domain, remainder taken from reference TRBV9 and TRBJ2-2, is DSGVTQTPKHLITATGQRVTLRCSPRSGDLSVYWYQQSLDQGLQFLIQYYNGEERAKGNILERFSAQQFPDLHSELNLSSLELGDSALYFCASSVGRVGNTGELFFGEGSRLTVL.

The DNA for the CDR3 is TGTGCCAGCAGCTCGACCCCCGGGATCGCGGGTGGGGAGACCCAGTACTTC. Translation: CASSSTPGIAGGETQYF. The J gene is TRBJ2-5, the V gene TRBV7-9; D is perhaps TRBD2 (5 bases). This CDR3 is 17 amino acids long. V was shortened by 4 bases and J by 5 bases, with 23 bases between the two germline ends. Germline V gene data show CDR1 as SEHNR and CDR2 as FQNEAQ (reference sequence).

V and J are TRBV28 and TRBJ1-1; D unresolved. V dropped 3 bases and J dropped 7 bases, with 15 bases sitting between them. The CDR3 contains 14 residues. The V gene's germline CDR1 is MDHEN and CDR2 SYDVKM. Here the CDR3 reads CASSFPRHGDEAFF. Written as DNA, the CDR3 is TGTGCCAGCAGTTTCCCCCGTCACGGAGATGAAGCTTTCTTT.

This rearrangement joins TRBV5-8 to TRBJ2-1, with TRBD2 as a possible D gene (7 bases). The germline CDR1 and CDR2 sequences are SGHTS and YDEGEE. CDR3 length: 15 amino acids. Trimming took off 4 bases at V and 5 bases at J, with 16 bases between the two ends. CDR3 bases: TGTGCCAGCAGCAAAATGCGGGGGCTGGACAATGAGCAGTTCTTC. Its translation: CASSKMRGLDNEQFF.

This chain links TRBV2 with TRBJ2-7; D might be TRBD1 (6 bases). Trimming removed 4 bases from V and 3 bases from J, with 16 bases in between. The length of the CDR3 is 15 residues. CDR1 and CDR2 from the germline V gene are SNHLY and FYNNEI. CDR3 DNA sequence: TGTGCCAGCAGTGTCCCCCTGAGGGGACACTACGAGCAGTACTTC. It yields the protein CASSVPLRGHYEQYF. Based on the CDR3 plus reference TRBV2 and TRBJ2-7, the full variable domain is EPEVTQTPSHQVTQMGQEVILRCVPISNHLYFYWYRQILGQKVEFLVSFYNNEISEKSEIFDDQFSVERPDGSNFTLKIRSTKLEDSAMYFCASSVPLRGHYEQYFGPGTRLTVT.

The gene calls are TRBV9 and TRBJ1-5; perhaps TRBD1 as D (6 bases). The CDR3 is made up of 15 amino acids. Deletions cut 4 bases from V and 2 bases from J, with 13 bases between. Germline values: CDR1 SGDLS, CDR2 YYNGEE. CDR3 bases: TGTGCCAGCAGCCCTTCGGGGGGCGGCAATCAGCCCCAGCATTTT. It yields the protein CASSPSGGGNQPQHF.

The chain recombines TRBV11-2 with TRBJ1-3; no reliable D call. Germline V gene lookup returns CDR1 SGHAT and CDR2 FQNNGV. V was clipped by 0 bases and J by 1 base, with 7 bases between them. This CDR3 contains 15 residues. CDR3 in amino acids: CASSLDWGSGNTIYF. For the CDR3, the DNA is TGTGCCAGCAGCTTAGATTGGGGATCTGGAAACACCATATATTTT.

The chain is built from TRBV14 and TRBJ2-1; 14 bases match TRBD2. This CDR3 comprises 15 residues. The junction had 1 base not matched to a gene; V was cut back by 1 base and J by 8 bases. Germline V gene lookup returns CDR1 SGHDN and CDR2 FVKESK. The CDR3 nucleotides read TGTGCCAGCAGCCAAGGACTAGCGGGAGGGTATGAGCAGTTCTTC. Translated, it gives CASSQGLAGGYEQFF.